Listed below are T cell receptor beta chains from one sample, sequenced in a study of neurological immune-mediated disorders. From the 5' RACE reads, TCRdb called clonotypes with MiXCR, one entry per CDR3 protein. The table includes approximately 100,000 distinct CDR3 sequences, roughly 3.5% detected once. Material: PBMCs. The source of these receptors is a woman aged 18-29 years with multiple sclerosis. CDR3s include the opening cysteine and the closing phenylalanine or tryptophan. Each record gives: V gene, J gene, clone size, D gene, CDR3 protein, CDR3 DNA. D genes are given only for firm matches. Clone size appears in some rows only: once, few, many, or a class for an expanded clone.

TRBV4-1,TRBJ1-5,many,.,CASSQEEVDQPQHF,TGCGCCAGCAGCCAAGAAGAGGTAGATCAGCCCCAGCATTTT
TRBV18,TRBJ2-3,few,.,CASSPSWRADTQYF,TGTGCCAGCTCACCCAGCTGGAGGGCGGATACGCAGTATTTT
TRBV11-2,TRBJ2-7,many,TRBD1,CASSQDRASTYEQYF,TGTGCCAGCAGCCAGGACAGGGCGAGTACCTACGAGCAGTACTTC
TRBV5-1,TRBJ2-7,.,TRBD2,CASSFGGGTGDYEQYF,TGCGCCAGCAGCTTTGGCGGGGGAACGGGAGACTACGAGCAGTACTTC
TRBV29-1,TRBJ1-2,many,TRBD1,CSVEQGAEYGYTF,TGCAGCGTTGAACAGGGGGCTGAATATGGCTACACCTTC
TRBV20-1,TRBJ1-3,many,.,CSAPDKGYGNTIYF,TGCAGTGCCCCGGACAAGGGGTACGGAAACACCATATATTTT
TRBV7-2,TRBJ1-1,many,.,CASSLGSVNTEAFF,TGTGCCAGCAGCTTAGGCTCAGTGAACACTGAAGCTTTCTTT
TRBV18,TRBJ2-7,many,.,CASSPSTGNEQYF,TGTGCCAGCTCACCGTCGACAGGTAACGAGCAGTACTTC
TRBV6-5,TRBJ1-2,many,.,CASSPGGRTNYGYTF,TGTGCCAGCAGCCCGGGGGGACGGACCAACTATGGCTACACCTTC
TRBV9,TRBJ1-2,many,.,CASSVGTPNYGYTF,TGTGCCAGCAGCGTTGGGACCCCTAACTATGGCTACACCTTC
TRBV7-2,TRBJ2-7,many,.,CASSPDARSYEQYF,TGTGCCAGCAGCCCAGATGCTAGATCCTACGAGCAGTACTTC
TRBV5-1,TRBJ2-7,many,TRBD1,CASSLASGQGSYEQYF,TGCGCCAGCAGCTTGGCCTCCGGACAGGGGTCCTACGAGCAGTACTTC
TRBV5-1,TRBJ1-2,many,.,CASSSRQANIYGYTF,TGCGCCAGCAGCTCCCGACAGGCGAATATCTATGGCTACACCTTC
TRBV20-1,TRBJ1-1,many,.,CSASPGHMNTEAFF,TGCAGTGCTAGCCCGGGACATATGAACACTGAAGCTTTCTTT
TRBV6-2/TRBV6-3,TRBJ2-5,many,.,CASSFTWETQYF,TGTGCCAGCAGTTTTACCTGGGAGACCCAGTACTTC
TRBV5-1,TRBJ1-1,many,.,CASSLAWGTNTEAFF,TGCGCCAGCAGCTTGGCCTGGGGAACGAACACTGAAGCTTTCTTT
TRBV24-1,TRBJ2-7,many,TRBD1,CATSDLTQTGPSYEQYF,TGTGCCACCAGTGATTTGACTCAGACAGGGCCTTCCTACGAGCAGTACTTC
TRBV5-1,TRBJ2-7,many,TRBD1,CASSRDRVASYEQYF,TGCGCCAGCAGCAGGGACAGGGTCGCTTCCTACGAGCAGTACTTC
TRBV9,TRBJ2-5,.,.,CASSVNLRETQYF,TGTGCCAGCAGCGTAAATCTGCGGGAAACCCAGTACTTC
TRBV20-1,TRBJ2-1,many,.,CSASGSPSLAPYNEQFF,TGCAGTGCTTCCGGGAGCCCTAGTCTGGCCCCCTACAATGAGCAGTTCTTC
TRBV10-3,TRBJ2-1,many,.,CAISESGLYNEQFF,TGTGCCATCAGTGAGTCGGGTCTCTACAATGAGCAGTTCTTC
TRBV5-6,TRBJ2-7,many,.,CASSLVQGREQYF,TGTGCCAGCAGCTTGGTTCAGGGGCGCGAGCAGTACTTC
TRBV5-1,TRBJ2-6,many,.,CASSLVREIGSSGANVLTF,TGCGCCAGCAGCTTGGTACGGGAAATTGGGTCCTCTGGGGCCAACGTCCTGACTTTC
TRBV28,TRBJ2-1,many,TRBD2,CASSSQREGHNEQFF,TGTGCCAGCAGTTCCCAGCGGGAGGGCCACAATGAGCAGTTCTTC
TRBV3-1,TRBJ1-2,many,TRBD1,CASSLTDRGGRGYTF,TGTGCCAGCAGCCTCACGGACAGGGGCGGACGTGGCTACACCTTC
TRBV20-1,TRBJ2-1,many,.,CSAREKGGPWLGHNEQFF,TGCAGTGCTAGAGAAAAGGGTGGGCCCTGGTTGGGGCACAATGAGCAGTTCTTC
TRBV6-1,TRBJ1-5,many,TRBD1,CASRETGGLVQPQHF,TGTGCCAGCAGGGAGACAGGGGGCTTGGTTCAGCCCCAGCATTTT
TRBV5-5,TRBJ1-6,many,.,CASSRGGESPLHF,TGTGCCAGCAGCCGGGGCGGAGAATCACCCCTCCACTTT
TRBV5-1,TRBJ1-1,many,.,CASSPDGDTEAFF,TGCGCCAGCAGCCCGGACGGGGACACTGAAGCTTTCTTT
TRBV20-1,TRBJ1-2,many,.,CSASPPGVVGGYGYTF,TGCAGTGCTAGTCCCCCGGGGGTAGTAGGGGGCTATGGCTACACCTTC
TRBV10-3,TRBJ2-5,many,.,CASRTPSNGETQYF,TGTGCCAGCAGGACTCCTTCCAATGGAGAGACCCAGTACTTC
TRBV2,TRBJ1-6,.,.,CASSEGTALSTLNF,TGTGCCAGCAGTGAAGGAACGGCCCTTTCAACCCTCAACTTT
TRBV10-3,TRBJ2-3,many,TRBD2,CAISGEAGDSDTQYF,TGTGCCATCAGTGGTGAAGCGGGGGACTCAGATACGCAGTATTTT
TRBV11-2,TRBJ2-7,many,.,CASSLRRTEREQYF,TGTGCCAGCAGCTTACGGCGGACAGAGCGGGAGCAGTACTTC
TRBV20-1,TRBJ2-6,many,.,CSAIQGAGANVLTF,TGCAGTGCTATCCAGGGTGCTGGGGCCAACGTCCTGACTTTC
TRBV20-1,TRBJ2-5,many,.,CSAHRFGDQETQYF,TGCAGTGCTCACAGGTTCGGGGACCAAGAGACCCAGTACTTC
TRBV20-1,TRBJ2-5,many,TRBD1,CSAPDRVQETQYF,TGCAGTGCTCCGGACAGGGTCCAAGAGACCCAGTACTTC
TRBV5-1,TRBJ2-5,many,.,CASSYGARETQYF,TGCGCCAGCAGCTACGGGGCTAGAGAGACCCAGTACTTC
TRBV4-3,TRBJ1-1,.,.,CASSQRMTETNTEAFF,TGCGCCAGCAGCCAAAGAATGACAGAGACGAACACTGAAGCTTTCTTT